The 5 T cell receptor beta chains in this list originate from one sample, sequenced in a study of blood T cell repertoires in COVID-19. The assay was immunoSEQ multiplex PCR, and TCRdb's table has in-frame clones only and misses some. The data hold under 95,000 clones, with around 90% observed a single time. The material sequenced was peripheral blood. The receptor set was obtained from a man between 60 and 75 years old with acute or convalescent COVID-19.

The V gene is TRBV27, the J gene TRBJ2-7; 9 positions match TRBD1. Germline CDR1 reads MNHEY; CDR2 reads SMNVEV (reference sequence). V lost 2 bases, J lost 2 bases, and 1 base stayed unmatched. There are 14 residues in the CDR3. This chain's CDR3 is CASSLRQGAYEQYF. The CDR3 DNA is TGTGCCAGCAGTTTAAGACAGGGGGCCTACGAGCAGTACTTC.

This CDR3 is CASSPFSTGRFQPQHF. The CDR3 coding sequence is TGTGCCAGCTCACCATTCTCGACAGGGCGTTTTCAGCCCCAGCATTTT. This chain joins TRBV18 and TRBJ1-5, with 7 bases lining up with TRBD1. V lost 2 bases to trimming and J lost 6 bases; unmatched junction nucleotides: 10. Germline V gene sequence: CDR1 KGHSH, CDR2 LQKENI. The CDR3 loop spans 16 amino acids.

The CDR3 DNA reads as TGTGCCAGCTCACCACCACCCCATCTAGCATGGGACAATGAGCAGTTCTTC. Translation gives CASSPPPHLAWDNEQFF. The chain uses TRBV18 and TRBJ2-1; D is perhaps TRBD2 (5 bases). The V end was cut by 0 bases, the J end by 5 bases, with 17 bases between. Per germline, CDR1 KGHSH and CDR2 LQKENI. The CDR3 is 17 residues long. The variable domain in full, completed from reference TRBV18 and TRBJ2-1, reads NAGVMQNPRHLVRRRGQEARLRCSPMKGHSHVYWYRQLPEEGLKFMVYLQKENIIDESGMPKERFSAEFPKEGPSILRIQQVVRGDSAAYFCASSPPPHLAWDNEQFFGPGTRLTVL.

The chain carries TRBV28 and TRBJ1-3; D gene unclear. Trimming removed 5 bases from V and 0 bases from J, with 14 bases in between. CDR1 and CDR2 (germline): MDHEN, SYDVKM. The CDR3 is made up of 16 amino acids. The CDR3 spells CASSRTTEFSGNTIYF. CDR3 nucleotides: TGTGCCAGCAGTCGTACCACAGAGTTCTCTGGAAACACCATATATTTT.

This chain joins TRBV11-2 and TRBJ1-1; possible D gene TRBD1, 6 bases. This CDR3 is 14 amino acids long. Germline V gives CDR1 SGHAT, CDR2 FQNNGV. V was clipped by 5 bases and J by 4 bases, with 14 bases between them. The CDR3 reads CASSVRGGVTEAFF. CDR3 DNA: TGTGCCAGCAGCGTTAGAGGGGGGGTCACTGAAGCTTTCTTT.